These T cell receptor beta chains were read from a single sample in a study of CD8 T cells in Susac syndrome. TCRdb re-derived calls from the immunoSEQ multiplex PCR reads in MiXCR, one entry per CDR3 protein. The data hold roughly 300,000 distinct CDR3 sequences, with about 88% observed a single time. Sequencing used CD8+ T cells from PBMCs. These receptor sequences come from a human donor with multiple sclerosis. The CDR3 runs from the conserved cysteine through the conserved F or W. Fields, in order: V gene, D gene, J gene, clone size, CDR3 DNA, CDR3 protein. A D gene is named only where the DNA matches it firmly. Only part of the rows carry a size: once, few, many, or a class if the clone is expanded.

TRBV19	NA	TRBJ1-1	NA	TGTGCCAGTACCCGGGGAGGTACTGAAGCTTTCTTT	CASTRGGTEAFF
TRBV9	NA	TRBJ2-7	NA	TGTGCCAGCAGCGTAGCTGGGACTGGGACGCTCGAGCAGTACTTC	CASSVAGTGTLEQYF
TRBV9	NA	TRBJ1-3	NA	TGTGCCAGCAGCGGGCGTTCGGACAACTCTGGAAACACCATATATTTT	CASSGRSDNSGNTIYF
TRBV7-9	TRBD1	TRBJ2-7	NA	TGTGCCAGCAGGTTGGGACAGGGGAGGAGTGAGCAGTACTTC	CASRLGQGRSEQYF
TRBV9	NA	TRBJ2-3	NA	TGTGCCAGCAGCCCCCCGGCTACGGGCCGCAATACGCAGTATTTT	CASSPPATGRNTQYF
TRBV10-3	TRBD2	TRBJ2-5	NA	TGTGCCATCAGGGTTTTAGCGGGGAGCCAAGAGACCCAGTACTTC	CAIRVLAGSQETQYF
TRBV12-3/TRBV12-4	TRBD2	TRBJ2-7	NA	TGTGCCAGCACTTGGACTAGCCCGAACTACGAGCAGTACTTC	CASTWTSPNYEQYF
TRBV2	NA	TRBJ1-2	NA	TGTGCCAGCTTAGACCCGGGCTATGGCTACACCTTC	CASLDPGYGYTF
TRBV12-3/TRBV12-4	TRBD2	TRBJ2-1	NA	TGTGCCAGCATCCCGACTAGCGGGAGGGCTTACAATGAGCAGTTCTTC	CASIPTSGRAYNEQFF
TRBV10-3	NA	TRBJ2-7	few	TGTGCCATCAAGCGGGCGGGGAACGAGCAGTACTTC	CAIKRAGNEQYF
TRBV7-9	NA	TRBJ1-2	NA	TGTGCCGCAATGGGGGACGGCTACACCTTC	CAAMGDGYTF
TRBV6-1	NA	TRBJ1-1	NA	TGTGCCAGCAGTGACCGGGGGGGTGGGGTCACTGAAGCTTTCTTT	CASSDRGGGVTEAFF
TRBV30	TRBD2	TRBJ2-1	once	TGTGCCTGGAGTGACGGGACTAGCGATGAGCAGTTCTTC	CAWSDGTSDEQFF
TRBV29-1	NA	TRBJ1-2	NA	TGCAGCGTTGTTAGCCTCTATGGCTACACCTTC	CSVVSLYGYTF
TRBV5-5	NA	TRBJ1-1	NA	TGTGCCAGCACCAACTGGGGGGGGTACACTGAAGCTTTCTTT	CASTNWGGYTEAFF
TRBV10-3	TRBD2	TRBJ2-2	NA	TGTGCCATCAACCCCCTAGCGGGAGTGGGCGGGGAGCTGTTTTTT	CAINPLAGVGGELFF
TRBV20-1	NA	TRBJ1-3	NA	TGCAGTGCTAGAGATCTCCTTGGAAACACCATATATTTT	CSARDLLGNTIYF
TRBV4-1	NA	TRBJ1-5	NA	TGCGCCAGCAGCCAGGTCGTGGGTAGCAATCAGCCCCAGCATTTT	CASSQVVGSNQPQHF
TRBV7-9	TRBD2	TRBJ2-4	NA	TGTGCCAGCAGCTTAGGAGGCAGCGGGGACATTCAGTACTTC	CASSLGGSGDIQYF
TRBV30	NA	TRBJ2-7	NA	TGTGCCTGGAGTGTACCTCTATATTGGGGCTACGAGCAGTACTTC	CAWSVPLYWGYEQYF
TRBV20-1	TRBD2	TRBJ2-3	NA	TGCAGTGCTAGAGACGAACTAGCGGACATCACAGATACGCAGTATTTT	CSARDELADITDTQYF
TRBV6-1	NA	TRBJ1-5	few	TGTGCCAGCAGGCCCCGACAGCCTCAACAGCCCCAGCATTTT	CASRPRQPQQPQHF
TRBV11-1	NA	TRBJ2-1	NA	TGTGCCAGCAGCTATGTTCCGACTACAGGCCTGGCTCTCAATGAGCAGTTCTTC	CASSYVPTTGLALNEQFF
TRBV29-1	NA	TRBJ2-1	NA	TGCAGCGTTGACAGGGCGGGCCCCCGGAGGAATGAGCAGTTCTTC	CSVDRAGPRRNEQFF
TRBV15	TRBD2	TRBJ2-5	NA	TGTGCCACCAGCAGAGAACTAGCGGGAGTCCAAGAGACCCAGTACTTC	CATSRELAGVQETQYF
TRBV20-1	NA	TRBJ2-1	NA	TGCAGTGCTCGACTCCGCCTTTGGCCTGAGCAGTTCTTC	CSARLRLWPEQFF
TRBV25-1	NA	TRBJ2-5	NA	TGTGCCAGCAGTGGGTTAGCAGGGGGAGGAGAGACCCAGTACTTC	CASSGLAGGGETQYF
TRBV19	TRBD2	TRBJ2-7	NA	TGTGCCAGTAGTATAGTCCCCACCCCAGCGGGAATAGGCGAGCAGTACTTC	CASSIVPTPAGIGEQYF
TRBV10-1	TRBD2	TRBJ2-3	NA	TGCGCCAGCAGTGAGACTAGCGGGAGGGCCGGTAGAGATACGCAGTATTTT	CASSETSGRAGRDTQYF
TRBV3-1	NA	TRBJ1-2	few	TGTGCCAGCAGCCAAGAAACCTATAACTATGGCTACACCTTC	CASSQETYNYGYTF
TRBV6-5	NA	TRBJ1-2	NA	TGTGCCAGCAGTTACTCGACAGCCCAGGTCTATGGCTACACCTTC	CASSYSTAQVYGYTF
TRBV20-1	TRBD2	TRBJ2-5	NA	TGCAGCCCCCCAGCGGGAGGGCAAGAGACCCAGTACTTC	CSPPAGGQETQYF
TRBV6-6	NA	TRBJ1-2	NA	TGTGCCAGCAGTTACTCTATGGCTTATGGCTACACCTTC	CASSYSMAYGYTF
TRBV27	NA	TRBJ1-1	NA	TGTGCCAGCAGTCCCATTAAGGGGATGAACACTGAAGCTTTCTTT	CASSPIKGMNTEAFF
TRBV13	TRBD1	TRBJ1-2	once	TGTGCCAGCAGCCCAATCTTGGACAGGGGGGCTGATGGCTACACCTTC	CASSPILDRGADGYTF
TRBV21-1	NA	TRBJ1-1	NA	TGTGCCAGCTTCCCGGGACCTAACACTGAAGCTTTCTTT	CASFPGPNTEAFF
TRBV7-9	NA	TRBJ2-7	few	TGTGCCAGCAGCTCTAACTACAGGGTCTACGAGCAGTACTTC	CASSSNYRVYEQYF
TRBV9	NA	TRBJ2-3	NA	TGTGCCAGCAGCGCGGTCCGTAGCCTGACCTCCACAGATACGCAGTATTTT	CASSAVRSLTSTDTQYF
TRBV27	TRBD2	TRBJ2-5	few	TGTGCCAGTAGCCCTCTCGGGACTAGAGGAGAGACCCAGTACTTC	CASSPLGTRGETQYF
TRBV9	TRBD1	TRBJ1-4	NA	TGTGCCAGCAGCGTAGAGGCAGGGGGCGAAAAACTGTTTTTT	CASSVEAGGEKLFF
TRBV6-4	NA	TRBJ1-4	NA	TGTGCCAGCAGTGACTCGTCGGTCGGAAAACTGTTTTTT	CASSDSSVGKLFF
TRBV28	NA	TRBJ1-5	NA	TGTGCCAGCAGGGACCATAGGGGGGCCCTTAATCAGCCCCAGCATTTT	CASRDHRGALNQPQHF
TRBV10-3	NA	TRBJ2-2	NA	TGTGCCATCAGTGAGTCCGGCTTGACCGGGGAGCTGTTTTTT	CAISESGLTGELFF
TRBV7-9	NA	TRBJ2-1	NA	TGTGCCAGCAGCTTAGGGGCCCGACTATACAATGAGCAGTTCTTC	CASSLGARLYNEQFF